Below are 3 T cell receptor beta chains sequenced from a single sample in a study of blood T cell repertoires in COVID-19. The method was immunoSEQ multiplex PCR; TCRdb's version includes in-frame clones alone and lacks a portion of them. Of about 200,000 clones in the sample, about 90% were seen once. Material for sequencing was peripheral blood. The receptors were gathered from a man younger than 35 with active or convalescent COVID-19.

The V gene is TRBV6-6, the J gene TRBJ2-7; 7 nucleotides line up with TRBD1. This CDR3 comprises 14 residues. The V gene end was trimmed by 8 bases and the J gene end by 0 bases; junction bases not matched to a gene: 7. CDR1 MNHNY and CDR2 SVGAGI come from the germline V gene (reference sequence). CDR3 in DNA: TGTGCCAGCTACAGGGACAGTTACTCCTACGAGCAGTACTTC. It translates to CASYRDSYSYEQYF.

This clone was found once. CDR3 region: CASSLVFTGQGLLKGYTF. CDR3 sequence (DNA): TGTGCCAGCAGCTTAGTATTTACGGGACAGGGTCTGTTAAAAGGCTACACCTTC. The chain combines TRBV7-8 with TRBJ1-2; 9 nucleotides line up with TRBD1. This CDR3 spans 18 amino acids. Germline V CDR1 and CDR2: SGHVS, FQNEAQ. With V trimmed by 1 base and J by 8 bases, 17 bases remained unmatched.

The gene calls are TRBV2 and TRBJ1-5; D unclear. The CDR3 covers 13 residues. Trimming stripped 0 bases from V and 6 bases from J, with 6 bases between. Per the germline V gene, CDR1 is SNHLY and CDR2 is FYNNEI. The CDR3 DNA follows: TGTGCCAGCAGTGAAGCGCTAGGTCAGCCCCAGCATTTT. This encodes CASSEALGQPQHF.